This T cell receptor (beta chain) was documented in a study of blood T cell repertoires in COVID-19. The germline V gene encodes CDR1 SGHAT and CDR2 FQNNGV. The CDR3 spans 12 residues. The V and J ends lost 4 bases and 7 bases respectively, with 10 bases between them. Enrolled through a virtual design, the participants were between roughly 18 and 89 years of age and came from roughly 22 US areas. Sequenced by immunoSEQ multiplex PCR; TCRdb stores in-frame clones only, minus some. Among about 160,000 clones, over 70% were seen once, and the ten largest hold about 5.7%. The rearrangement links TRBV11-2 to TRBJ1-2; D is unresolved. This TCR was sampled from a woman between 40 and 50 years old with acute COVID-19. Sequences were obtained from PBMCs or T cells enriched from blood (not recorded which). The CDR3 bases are TGTGCCAGCAGCTCCGAGCGTAGTGGCTACACCTTC. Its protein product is CASSSERSGYTF.